This T cell receptor beta chain was observed in a study of human T cells and chemical hapten exposure. Study context: There were per-sample TCR yield variations, arising mainly from small pooled library volume differences.

Total RNA was extracted from unfractionated whole blood. Study outcomes and limitations: Counts of TCRs above 1 in 1000 frequency stayed unchanged with DPC sensitization.

This clonotype has a count of ten or more. Its antigen remains unknown. Trimming took 3 bases from V and 6 from J; bases not matched to a gene: 0. This CDR3 region has 13 residues. Individual cDNA molecules each carried unique molecular identifiers attached by the library. Original processing methods: Samples had a median of roughly 100,000 TCRs, ranging roughly 20,000 to 700,000. TCRdb recomputed calls from the 5' RACE reads with MiXCR, one row per CDR3 protein. The V and J calls follow TCRdb's processing rather than the paper's. The sample lists approximately 81,000 distinct CDR3 sequences, 7% to 8% occurring once.

The V and J genes are TRBV12-3 or TRBV12-4 and TRBJ2-7; 12 nucleotides align to TRBD2. The TCR was taken from a male donor in good health. This CDR3 reads CASSLGLAGEQYF. CDR3 sequence (DNA): TGTGCCAGCAGTTTGGGACTAGCGGGCGAGCAGTACTTC.